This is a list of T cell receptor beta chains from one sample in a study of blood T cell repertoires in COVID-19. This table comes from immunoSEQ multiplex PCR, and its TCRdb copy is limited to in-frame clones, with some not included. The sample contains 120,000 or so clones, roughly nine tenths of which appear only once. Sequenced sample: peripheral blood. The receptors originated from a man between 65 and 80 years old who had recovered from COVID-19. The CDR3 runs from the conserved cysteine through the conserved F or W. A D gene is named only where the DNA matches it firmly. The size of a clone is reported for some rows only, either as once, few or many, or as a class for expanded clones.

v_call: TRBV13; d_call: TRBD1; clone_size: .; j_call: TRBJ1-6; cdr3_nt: TGTGCCAGCAGCTCTGGGACAGCCGACTCCTATAATTCACCCCTCCACTTT; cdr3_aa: CASSSGTADSYNSPLHF
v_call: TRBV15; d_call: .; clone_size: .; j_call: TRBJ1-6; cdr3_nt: TGTGCCACCAGCAGAGATCCAGGTTATAATTCACCCCTCCACTTT; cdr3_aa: CATSRDPGYNSPLHF
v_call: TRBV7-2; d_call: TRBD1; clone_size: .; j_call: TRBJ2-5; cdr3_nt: TGTGCCAGCAGCATAGGGACAGGGCAAGAGACCCAGTACTTC; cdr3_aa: CASSIGTGQETQYF
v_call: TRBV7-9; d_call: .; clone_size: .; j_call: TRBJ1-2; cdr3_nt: TGTGCCAGCACCTGGTTGAGTCCCTATGGCTACACCTTC; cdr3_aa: CASTWLSPYGYTF
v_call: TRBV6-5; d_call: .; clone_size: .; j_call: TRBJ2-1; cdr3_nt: TGTGCCAGCAGTTACGCGGGAACCGAAATCAATGAGCAGTTCTTC; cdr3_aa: CASSYAGTEINEQFF
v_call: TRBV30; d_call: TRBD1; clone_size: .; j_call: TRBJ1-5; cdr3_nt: TGTGCCTGGAGTCCCACACCCGGGACAGGGGGCAATCAGCCCCAGCATTTT; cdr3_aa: CAWSPTPGTGGNQPQHF
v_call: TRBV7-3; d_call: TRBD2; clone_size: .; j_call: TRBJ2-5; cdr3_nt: TGTGCCAGCAGCTTAAGACTAGCGGGAGGCTGGGAGACCCAGTACTTC; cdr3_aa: CASSLRLAGGWETQYF
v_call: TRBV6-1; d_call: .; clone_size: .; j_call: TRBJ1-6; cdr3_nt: TGTGCCAGCAGTGAAGAGGGTAAGGGGACATCACCCCTCCACTTT; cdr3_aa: CASSEEGKGTSPLHF
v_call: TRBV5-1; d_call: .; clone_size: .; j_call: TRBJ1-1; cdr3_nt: TGCGCCAGCAGCTTGGTCCCACTGGGCAGTCAAATGAACACTGAAGCTTTCTTT; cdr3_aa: CASSLVPLGSQMNTEAFF
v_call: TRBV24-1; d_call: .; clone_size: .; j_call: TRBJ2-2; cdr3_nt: TGTGCCACCAGTGATCCGCTGCCAGGGGCAAATACCGGGGAGCTGTTTTTT; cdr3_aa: CATSDPLPGANTGELFF
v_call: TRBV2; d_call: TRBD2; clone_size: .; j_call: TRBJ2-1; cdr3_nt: TGTGCCAGCACGCGGGGGGAGGGGTCCTACAATGAGCAGTTCTTC; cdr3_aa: CASTRGEGSYNEQFF
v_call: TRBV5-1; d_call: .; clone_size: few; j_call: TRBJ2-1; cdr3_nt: TGCGCCAGCAGCCGGGACTCCTACAATGAGCAGTTCTTC; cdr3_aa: CASSRDSYNEQFF
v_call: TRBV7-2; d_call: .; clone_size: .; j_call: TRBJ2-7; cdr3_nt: TGTGCCAGCAGCCCGAGGGGGTTCTACGAGCAGTACTTC; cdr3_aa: CASSPRGFYEQYF
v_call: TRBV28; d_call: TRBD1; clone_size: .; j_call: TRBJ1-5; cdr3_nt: TGTGCCAGCAGTCGAGCCCTGACAGGGGGCTATCAGCCCCAGCATTTT; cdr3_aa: CASSRALTGGYQPQHF
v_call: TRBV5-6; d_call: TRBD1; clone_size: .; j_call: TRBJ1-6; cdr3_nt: TGTGCCAGCAGCTTGAACAGGGGGTTCAGTTCACCCCTCCACTTT; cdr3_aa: CASSLNRGFSSPLHF
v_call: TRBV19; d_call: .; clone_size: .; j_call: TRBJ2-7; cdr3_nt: TGTGCCAGTAGCATGGAGTTTGTATACGAGCAGTACTTC; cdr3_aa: CASSMEFVYEQYF
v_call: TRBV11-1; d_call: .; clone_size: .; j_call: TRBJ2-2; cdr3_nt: TGTGCCAGCAGCTTGGGCAGGGTTCAGGACACCGGGGAGCTGTTTTTT; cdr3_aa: CASSLGRVQDTGELFF